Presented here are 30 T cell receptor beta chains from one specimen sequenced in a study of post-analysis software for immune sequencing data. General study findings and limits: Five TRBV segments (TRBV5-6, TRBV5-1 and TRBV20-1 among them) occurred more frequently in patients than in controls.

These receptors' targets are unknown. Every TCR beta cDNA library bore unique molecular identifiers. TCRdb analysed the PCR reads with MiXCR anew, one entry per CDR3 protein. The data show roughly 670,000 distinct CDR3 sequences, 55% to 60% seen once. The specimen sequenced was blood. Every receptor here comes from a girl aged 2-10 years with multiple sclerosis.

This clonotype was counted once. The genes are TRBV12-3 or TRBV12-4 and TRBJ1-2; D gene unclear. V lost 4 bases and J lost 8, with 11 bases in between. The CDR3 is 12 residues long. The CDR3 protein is CASSSGVWGYTF. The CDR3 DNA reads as TGTGCCAGCAGTTCCGGGGTTTGGGGCTACACCTTC.

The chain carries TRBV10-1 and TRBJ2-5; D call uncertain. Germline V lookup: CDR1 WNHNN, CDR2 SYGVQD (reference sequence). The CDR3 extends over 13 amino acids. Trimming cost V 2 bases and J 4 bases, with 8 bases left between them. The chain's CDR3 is CASSETLLETQYF. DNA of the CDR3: TGCGCCAGCAGTGAGACCCTGCTAGAGACCCAGTACTTC.

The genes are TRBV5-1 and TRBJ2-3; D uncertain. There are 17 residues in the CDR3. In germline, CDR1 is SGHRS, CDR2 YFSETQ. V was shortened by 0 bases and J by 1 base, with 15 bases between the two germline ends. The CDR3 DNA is TGCGCCAGCAGCTTGGTTGGCGAAGGAATCCGCACAGATACGCAGTATTTT. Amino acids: CASSLVGEGIRTDTQYF.

The CDR3 protein is CASSQGGEAFF. CDR3 DNA sequence: TGTGCCAGCAGTCAGGGGGGTGAAGCTTTCTTT. This sequence joins TRBV6-5 and TRBJ1-1; TRBD1 matches 7 bases. CDR1 is MNHEY, CDR2 SVGAGI, per germline. V shed 5 bases and J 7 bases; nucleotides not matched to a gene: 1. The CDR3 loop spans 11 amino acids.

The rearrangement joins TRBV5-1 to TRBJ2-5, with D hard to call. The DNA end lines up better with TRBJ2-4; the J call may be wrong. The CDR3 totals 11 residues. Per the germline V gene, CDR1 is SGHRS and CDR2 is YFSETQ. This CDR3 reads CASSSENIQYF. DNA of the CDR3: TGCGCCAGCAGCTCCGAGAACATTCAGTACTTC.

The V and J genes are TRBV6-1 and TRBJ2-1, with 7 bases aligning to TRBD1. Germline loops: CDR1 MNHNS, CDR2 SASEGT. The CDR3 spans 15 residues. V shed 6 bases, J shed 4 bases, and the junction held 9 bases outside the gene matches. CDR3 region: CASREQGLYYNEQFF. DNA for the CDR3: TGTGCCAGCAGGGAACAGGGGTTGTATTACAATGAGCAGTTCTTC.

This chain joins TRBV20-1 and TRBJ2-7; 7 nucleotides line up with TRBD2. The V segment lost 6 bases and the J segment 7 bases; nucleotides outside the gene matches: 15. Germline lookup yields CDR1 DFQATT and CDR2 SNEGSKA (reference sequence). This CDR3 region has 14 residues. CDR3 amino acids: CSAPRPGRVGEQYF. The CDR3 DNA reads TGCAGTGCCCCCCGGCCAGGGAGGGTTGGTGAGCAGTACTTC.

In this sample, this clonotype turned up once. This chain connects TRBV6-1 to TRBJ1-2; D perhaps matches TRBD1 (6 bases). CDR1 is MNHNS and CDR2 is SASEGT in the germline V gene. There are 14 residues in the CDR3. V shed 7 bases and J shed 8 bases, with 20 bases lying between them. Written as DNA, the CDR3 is TGTGCCAGCATGCTCCACAGGGACTTAGGAGGCTACACCTTC. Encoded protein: CASMLHRDLGGYTF.

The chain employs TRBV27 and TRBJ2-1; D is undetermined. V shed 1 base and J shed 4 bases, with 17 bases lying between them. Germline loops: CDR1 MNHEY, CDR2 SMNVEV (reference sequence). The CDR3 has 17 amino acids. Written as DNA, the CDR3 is TGTGCCAGCAGTTTATTGGGATTCGGCAGCTTATACAATGAGCAGTTCTTC. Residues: CASSLLGFGSLYNEQFF.

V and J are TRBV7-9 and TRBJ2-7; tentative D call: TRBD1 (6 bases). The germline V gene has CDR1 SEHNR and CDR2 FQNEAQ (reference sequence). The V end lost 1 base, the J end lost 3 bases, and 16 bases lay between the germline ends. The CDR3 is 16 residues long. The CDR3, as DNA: TGTGCCAGCAGCTTAGGTGTCTCAGGGACAATCTACGAGCAGTACTTC. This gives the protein CASSLGVSGTIYEQYF.

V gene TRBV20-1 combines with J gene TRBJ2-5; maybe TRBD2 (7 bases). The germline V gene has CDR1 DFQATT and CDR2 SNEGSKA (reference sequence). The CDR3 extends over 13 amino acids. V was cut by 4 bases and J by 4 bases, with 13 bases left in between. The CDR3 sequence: CSAMGGRRETQYF. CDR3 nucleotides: TGCAGTGCTATGGGGGGGCGCAGAGAGACCCAGTACTTC.

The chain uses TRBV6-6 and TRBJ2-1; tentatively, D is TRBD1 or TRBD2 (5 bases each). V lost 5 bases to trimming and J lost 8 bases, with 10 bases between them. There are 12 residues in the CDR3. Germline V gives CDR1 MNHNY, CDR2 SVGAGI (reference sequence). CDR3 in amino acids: CASSRGVHEQFF. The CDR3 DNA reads TGTGCCAGCAGTCGAGGGGTGCATGAGCAGTTCTTC.

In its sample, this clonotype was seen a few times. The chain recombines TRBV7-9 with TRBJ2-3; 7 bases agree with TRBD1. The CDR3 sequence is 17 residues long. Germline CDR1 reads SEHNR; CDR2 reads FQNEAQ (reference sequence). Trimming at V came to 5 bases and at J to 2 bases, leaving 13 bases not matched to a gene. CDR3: CASSRPVTGTDTDTQYF. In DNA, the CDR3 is TGTGCCAGCAGCCGACCCGTTACGGGGACAGACACAGATACGCAGTATTTT.

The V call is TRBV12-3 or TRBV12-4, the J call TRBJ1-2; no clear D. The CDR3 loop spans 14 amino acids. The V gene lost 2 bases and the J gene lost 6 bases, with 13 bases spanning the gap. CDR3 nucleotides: TGTGCCAGCAGTTTACGCAGGAATGAGGATGGCTACACCTTC. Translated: CASSLRRNEDGYTF.

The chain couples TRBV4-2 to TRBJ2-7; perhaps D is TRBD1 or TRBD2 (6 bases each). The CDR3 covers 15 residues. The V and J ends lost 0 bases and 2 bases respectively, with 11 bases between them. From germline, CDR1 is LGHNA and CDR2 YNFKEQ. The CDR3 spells CASSQERGEPYEQYF. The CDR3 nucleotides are TGTGCCAGCAGCCAAGAGAGGGGGGAGCCCTACGAGCAGTACTTC.

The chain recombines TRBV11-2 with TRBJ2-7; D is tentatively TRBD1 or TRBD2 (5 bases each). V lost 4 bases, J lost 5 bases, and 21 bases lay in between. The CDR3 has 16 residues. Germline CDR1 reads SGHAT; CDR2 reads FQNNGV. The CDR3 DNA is TGTGCCAGCAGCTCCCCGCCCGGGGACCCCTCGAACGAGCAGTACTTC. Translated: CASSSPPGDPSNEQYF.

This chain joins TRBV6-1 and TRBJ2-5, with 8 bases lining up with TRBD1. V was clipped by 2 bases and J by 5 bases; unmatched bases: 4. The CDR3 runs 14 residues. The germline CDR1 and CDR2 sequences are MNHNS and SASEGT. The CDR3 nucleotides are TGTGCCAGCAGTGAATTAACAGGGGGGGAGACCCAGTACTTC. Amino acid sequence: CASSELTGGETQYF.

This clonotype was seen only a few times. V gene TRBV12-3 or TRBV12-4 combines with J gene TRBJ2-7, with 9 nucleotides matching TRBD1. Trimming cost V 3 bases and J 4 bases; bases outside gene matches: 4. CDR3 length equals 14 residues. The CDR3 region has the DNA TGTGCCAGCAGTTTCCCCGGACAGGGGTACGAGCAGTACTTC. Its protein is CASSFPGQGYEQYF.

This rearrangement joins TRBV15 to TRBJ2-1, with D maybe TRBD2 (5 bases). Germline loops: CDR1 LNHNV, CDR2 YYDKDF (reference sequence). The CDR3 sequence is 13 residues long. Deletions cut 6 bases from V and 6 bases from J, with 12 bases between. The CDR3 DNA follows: TGTGCCACCAGGAGGGAAGGAGGCAATGAGCAGTTCTTC. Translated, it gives CATRREGGNEQFF.

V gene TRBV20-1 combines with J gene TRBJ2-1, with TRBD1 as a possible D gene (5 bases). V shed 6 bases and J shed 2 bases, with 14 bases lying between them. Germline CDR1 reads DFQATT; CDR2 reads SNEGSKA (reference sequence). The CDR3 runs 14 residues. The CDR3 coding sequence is TGCAGTGCGGACGGACAACTAACCTACAATGAGCAGTTCTTC. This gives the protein CSADGQLTYNEQFF.

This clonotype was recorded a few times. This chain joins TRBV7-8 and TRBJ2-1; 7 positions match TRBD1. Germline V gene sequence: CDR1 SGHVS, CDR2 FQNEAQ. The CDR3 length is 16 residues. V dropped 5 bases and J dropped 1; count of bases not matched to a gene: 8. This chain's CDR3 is CASSQHRGSSYNEQFF. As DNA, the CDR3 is TGTGCCAGCAGCCAACACAGGGGTTCATCCTACAATGAGCAGTTCTTC.

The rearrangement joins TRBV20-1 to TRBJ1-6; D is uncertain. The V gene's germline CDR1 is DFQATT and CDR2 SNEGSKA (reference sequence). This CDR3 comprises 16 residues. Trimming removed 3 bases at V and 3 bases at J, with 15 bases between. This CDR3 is CSARRTQSHYNSPLHF. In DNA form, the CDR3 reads TGCAGTGCTAGGAGAACCCAGTCCCACTATAATTCACCCCTCCACTTT.

CDR3 region: CASSQGLLGSEQYF. Written as DNA, the CDR3 is TGTGCCAGCAGTCAAGGACTCTTGGGCTCCGAGCAGTACTTC. The V gene is TRBV27, the J gene TRBJ2-7; the D gene is possibly TRBD2 (5 bases). The CDR3 has 14 amino acids. V was shortened by 5 bases and J by 6 bases, with 17 bases between the two germline ends. Germline-derived CDR1 and CDR2 are MNHEY and SMNVEV (reference sequence).

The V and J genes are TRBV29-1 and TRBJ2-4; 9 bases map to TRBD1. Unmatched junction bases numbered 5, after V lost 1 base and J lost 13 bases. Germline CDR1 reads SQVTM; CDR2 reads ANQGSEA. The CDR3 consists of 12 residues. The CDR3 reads CSVEGGTGLQYF. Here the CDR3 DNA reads TGCAGCGTTGAAGGCGGGACAGGGCTGCAGTACTTC. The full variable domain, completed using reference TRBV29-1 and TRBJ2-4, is SAVISQKPSRDICQRGTSLTIQCQVDSQVTMMFWYRQQPGQSLTLIATANQGSEATYESGFVIDKFPISRPNLTFSTLTVSNMSPEDSSIYLCSVEGGTGLQYFGAGTRLSVL.

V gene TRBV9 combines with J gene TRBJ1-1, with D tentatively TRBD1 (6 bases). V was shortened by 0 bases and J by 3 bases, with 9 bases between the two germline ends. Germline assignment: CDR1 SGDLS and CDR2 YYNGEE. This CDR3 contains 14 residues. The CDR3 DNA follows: TGTGCCAGCAGCGTAGCAGGGGAGGACACTGAAGCTTTCTTT. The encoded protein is CASSVAGEDTEAFF.

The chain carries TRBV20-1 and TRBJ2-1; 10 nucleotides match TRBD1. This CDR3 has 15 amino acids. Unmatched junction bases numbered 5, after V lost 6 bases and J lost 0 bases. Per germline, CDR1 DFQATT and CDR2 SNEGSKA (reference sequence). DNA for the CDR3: TGCAGTGCAACCGGGACAGGGGCCTCCTACAATGAGCAGTTCTTC. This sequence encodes CSATGTGASYNEQFF.

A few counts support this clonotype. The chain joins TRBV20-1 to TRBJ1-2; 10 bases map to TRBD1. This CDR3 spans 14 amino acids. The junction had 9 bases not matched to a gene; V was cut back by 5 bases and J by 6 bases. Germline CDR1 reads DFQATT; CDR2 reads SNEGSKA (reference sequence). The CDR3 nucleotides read TGCAGTGCTCTCCGACAGGGGGCTCTGCATGGCTACACCTTC. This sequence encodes CSALRQGALHGYTF.

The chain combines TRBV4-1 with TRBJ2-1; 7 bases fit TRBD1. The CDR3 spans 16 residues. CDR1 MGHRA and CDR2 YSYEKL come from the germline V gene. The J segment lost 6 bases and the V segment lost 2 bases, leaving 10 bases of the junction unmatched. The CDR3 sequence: CASSQLATGLPNEQFF. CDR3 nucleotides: TGCGCCAGCAGCCAATTGGCGACAGGGCTACCCAATGAGCAGTTCTTC.

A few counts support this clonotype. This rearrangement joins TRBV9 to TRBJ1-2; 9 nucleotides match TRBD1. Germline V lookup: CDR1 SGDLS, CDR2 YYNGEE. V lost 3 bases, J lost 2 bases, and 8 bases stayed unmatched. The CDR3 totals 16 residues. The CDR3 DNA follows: TGTGCCAGCAGCGAGGGATTCGGACAGGGGAACTATGGCTACACCTTC. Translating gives CASSEGFGQGNYGYTF.

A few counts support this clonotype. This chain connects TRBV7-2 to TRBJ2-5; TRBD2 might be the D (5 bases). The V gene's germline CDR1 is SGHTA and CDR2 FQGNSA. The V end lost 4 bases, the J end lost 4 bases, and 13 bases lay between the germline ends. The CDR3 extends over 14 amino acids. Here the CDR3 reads CASSSPGRGETQYF. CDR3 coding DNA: TGTGCCAGCAGCTCGCCTGGACGGGGAGAGACCCAGTACTTC.